Listed below are T cell receptor beta chains from one sample, sequenced in a study of blood T cells in healthy people across ages. A single record per CDR3 protein comes from TCRdb applying MiXCR to the 5' RACE reads. The sample has around 650,000 distinct CDR3 sequences, 32% seen once. Sequenced input: blood. Receptor source: a woman of 80 years or more in good health. Both conserved end residues are part of each CDR3. The D gene is left open where the match is weak. Size is stated for part of the rows, as once, few or many counts, or as a class when the clone is expanded.

>TRBV4-3|NA|15|TRBJ1-6|few
TGCGCCAGCAGCCAAGTGGGCGGGAGGGATTCACCCCTCCACTTT
CASSQVGGRDSPLHF
>TRBV27|TRBD1|14|TRBJ1-6|few
TGTGCCAGCAGTCAGAAGACAGGGCCCGTCCCCCTCCACTTT
CASSQKTGPVPLHF
>TRBV11-3|NA|14|TRBJ2-1|NA
TGTGCCAGCAGCTTGATTGGGGAGCGGAATGAGCAGTTCTTC
CASSLIGERNEQFF
>TRBV9|NA|14|TRBJ1-4|few
TGTGCCAGCAGCGTCCTGGGACGGAATGAAAAACTGTTTTTT
CASSVLGRNEKLFF
>TRBV6-2/TRBV6-3|NA|13|TRBJ1-2|NA
TGTGCCAGCAGTGACCGGGACGTCTATGGCTACACCTTC
CASSDRDVYGYTF
>TRBV7-3|NA|16|TRBJ2-5|many
TGTGCCAGCAGCCCGGCGGGGACACTATTACAAGAGACCCAGTACTTC
CASSPAGTLLQETQYF
>TRBV12-3/TRBV12-4|TRBD2|15|TRBJ2-1|NA
TGTGCCAGCAGCGGGGGGGTAGCGGGAGACAATGAGCAGTTCTTC
CASSGGVAGDNEQFF
>TRBV20-1|TRBD1|14|TRBJ2-7|NA
TGCAGTGCCACGGGACAGTCTTTCTCCTACGAGCAGTACTTC
CSATGQSFSYEQYF
>TRBV5-1|TRBD2|14|TRBJ2-7|many
TGCGCCAGCTCCCTCGGGGGGGTTGGTTACGAGCAGTACTTC
CASSLGGVGYEQYF
>TRBV7-3|TRBD1|16|TRBJ2-5|few
TGTGCCAGCAGCTTACCGACAGGGGGCGGGACGGGGACCCAGTACTTC
CASSLPTGGGTGTQYF
>TRBV5-1|TRBD2|15|TRBJ2-3|NA
TGCGCCAGCAGCACGGCTAGCGGGAGTACAGATACGCAGTATTTT
CASSTASGSTDTQYF
>TRBV19|TRBD1|13|TRBJ1-5|NA
TGTGCCAGTAGGGACAGGGTGGGCCAGCCCCAGCATTTT
CASRDRVGQPQHF
>TRBV7-9|TRBD1|14|TRBJ1-2|many
TGTGCCAGCAGCTTGTCAGGGGGCCTTATTGGCTACACCTTC
CASSLSGGLIGYTF
>TRBV30|TRBD2|14|TRBJ2-3|NA
TGTGCCTGTAGGGGACTAGCGGGCACAGATACGCAGTATTTT
CACRGLAGTDTQYF
>TRBV7-6|TRBD1|17|TRBJ1-1|NA
TGTGCCAGCAGCTTGAGGACAGGGACGGGAGGTAACACTGAAGCTTTCTTT
CASSLRTGTGGNTEAFF
>TRBV7-2|TRBD1|14|TRBJ2-7|many
TGTGCCAGCAGCTCGGGACAGGGGCGGAGAGTGCAGTACTTC
CASSSGQGRRVQYF
>TRBV30|NA|13|TRBJ2-6|few
TGTGCCTGGGGGGCCCCCGGGGCCAACGTCCTGACTTTC
CAWGAPGANVLTF
>TRBV9|TRBD2|15|TRBJ2-3|NA
TGTGCCAGCAGCGCCTCTAGCGGGAGGACAGATACGCAGTATTTT
CASSASSGRTDTQYF
>TRBV2|TRBD1|15|TRBJ2-7|many
TGTGCCAGCAGTGAAATAGGACAGGGGATGGACGAGCAGTACTTC
CASSEIGQGMDEQYF
>TRBV5-1|TRBD1|14|TRBJ1-1|many
TGCGCCAGCAGCTTGGCCGGACAGGGTCCTGAAGCTTTCTTT
CASSLAGQGPEAFF
>TRBV27|NA|15|TRBJ2-4|NA
TGTGCCAGCTCCAGGACGGGGGGCGGATGCGACATTCAGTACTTC
CASSRTGGGCDIQYF
>TRBV20-1|TRBD1|14|TRBJ2-5|many
TGCAGTGCTGGACAGGGGAGCCTGCGAGAGACCCAGTACTTC
CSAGQGSLRETQYF
>TRBV3-1|NA|16|TRBJ2-7|many
TGTGCCAGCAGCCAAGCGTCCGGGACGGACACCTACGAGCAGTACTTC
CASSQASGTDTYEQYF
>TRBV9|TRBD2|18|TRBJ2-7|many
TGTGCCAGCAGCGCGTCAAGTACTCTAGCGGGGAGAGCCTACGAGCAGTACTTC
CASSASSTLAGRAYEQYF
>TRBV6-1|NA|15|TRBJ2-1|many
TGTGCCAGCAGTTCCCAGGGTACTACCTACAATGAGCAGTTCTTC
CASSSQGTTYNEQFF
>TRBV28|NA|14|TRBJ1-6|many
TGTGCCAGCAGTCCCCCCCGCGGGAATTCACCCCTCCACTTT
CASSPPRGNSPLHF
>TRBV5-8|NA|13|TRBJ2-7|NA
TGTGCCAGCAGCTTATGCAGGGATTGCGAGCAGTACTTC
CASSLCRDCEQYF
>TRBV7-2|NA|16|TRBJ2-5|NA
TGTGCCAGCAGCCTAGGACCCGGGGGCAACCAAGAGGCCCAGTACTTC
CASSLGPGGNQEAQYF
>TRBV6-5|NA|13|TRBJ1-2|many
TGTGCCAGCAGTACTCAGGGGCTTGGAGGCTACACCTTC
CASSTQGLGGYTF
>TRBV5-1|NA|15|TRBJ2-1|many
TGCGCCAGCAGCGCCAGACTAGGACGTGTAAATGAGCAGTTCTTC
CASSARLGRVNEQFF
>TRBV20-1|NA|12|TRBJ2-3|many
TGCAGTGCTAGAGCGTACGCAGATACGCAGTATTTT
CSARAYADTQYF
>TRBV7-9|NA|13|TRBJ2-3|many
TGTGCCAGCAGCTTAGATGCGGGAGATACGCAGTATTTT
CASSLDAGDTQYF
>TRBV4-2|TRBD1|15|TRBJ1-4|few
TGTGCCAGCAGCCAAGTGACAGGGGGAGGTGAAAAACTGTTTTTT
CASSQVTGGGEKLFF
>TRBV5-6|NA|14|TRBJ2-7|NA
TGTGCCAGCAGGAGGACAGCCTACTCCTACGAGCAGTACTTC
CASRRTAYSYEQYF
>TRBV28|TRBD1|17|TRBJ2-1|NA
TGTGCCAGCAGTTTACCCCGGACAGGGAGCTCCTACAATGAGCAGTTCTTC
CASSLPRTGSSYNEQFF
>TRBV28|NA|13|TRBJ1-4|few
TGTGCCAGCAGCCGCGCCTCTAATGAAAAACTGTTTTTT
CASSRASNEKLFF
>TRBV4-2|TRBD1|17|TRBJ2-5|NA
TGTGCCAGCAGCCAAGAGGACAGGGGGTACTCCTACGATGAGCAGTACTTC
CASSQEDRGYSYDEQYF
>TRBV20-1|NA|14|TRBJ2-7|many
TGCAGTGCTAGAGTGGCTCCCCGCTCCTACGAGCAGTACTTC
CSARVAPRSYEQYF
>TRBV6-6|NA|15|TRBJ2-7|NA
TGTGCCAGCAGGGAGCGGGAAGGGGGAGCCTACGAGCAGTACTTC
CASREREGGAYEQYF
>TRBV28|NA|17|TRBJ1-5|NA
TGTGCCAGCAGTTTTCTTATGACTGGCATCGGCAATCAGCCCCAGCATTTT
CASSFLMTGIGNQPQHF
>TRBV20-1|NA|14|TRBJ1-1|many
TGCAGTGCTAGACCCCCCCGGGAGAACACTGAAGCTTTCTTT
CSARPPRENTEAFF
>TRBV7-3|NA|14|TRBJ1-2|NA
TGTGCCAGCAGCTTAAATCGGGGGCGCGATGGCTACACCTTC
CASSLNRGRDGYTF
>TRBV6-1|TRBD2|16|TRBJ2-3|NA
TGTGCCAGCATGGGTAGCGGGGGGCTCCGCACAGATACGCAGTATTTT
CASMGSGGLRTDTQYF
>TRBV5-6|NA|15|TRBJ2-5|NA
TGTGCCGGCAGCCGGGGGAGTCCGGGAGCAGAGACCCAGTACTTC
CAGSRGSPGAETQYF
>TRBV7-2|TRBD1|13|TRBJ1-4|many
TGTGCCAGCAGCCGACCGACAGGGGAAAAACTGTTTTTT
CASSRPTGEKLFF
>TRBV30|TRBD1|16|TRBJ2-1|few
TGTGCCTGGAGTGGGGTTTCGGGACAGGGTTACAATGAGCAGTTCTTC
CAWSGVSGQGYNEQFF
>TRBV12-3/TRBV12-4|NA|18|TRBJ1-2|few
TGTGCCAGCTCGCACCAGGGCAGGGGTTTACGAATCTACTATGGCTACACCTTC
CASSHQGRGLRIYYGYTF
>TRBV6-6|NA|11|TRBJ1-2|many
TGTGCCAGCAGTTATAAGAGAGACTACACCTTC
CASSYKRDYTF
>TRBV20-1|NA|13|TRBJ2-3|many
TGCAGTGCTAAAGTTTCTAGCACAGATACGCAGTATTTT
CSAKVSSTDTQYF
>TRBV7-2|NA|16|TRBJ2-3|many
TGTGCCAGCAGCATCTCTGGAGGGGGGGCATCTGATACGCAGTATTTT
CASSISGGGASDTQYF
>TRBV15|NA|16|TRBJ2-3|NA
TGTGCCACCAGCAGACCTATCGGGAGCTTCACAGATACGCAGTATTTT
CATSRPIGSFTDTQYF
>TRBV6-2/TRBV6-3|TRBD2|16|TRBJ2-3|many
TGTGCCAGCACCTGGCAGCGGGGGGTGAACACAGATACGCAGTATTTT
CASTWQRGVNTDTQYF